The 5 T cell receptor beta chains reported below all come from one sample, sequenced in a study of T-cell memory formation after mild COVID-19. TCRdb re-analysed the 5' RACE reads in MiXCR, keeping a single row per CDR3 protein. Of approximately 230,000 distinct CDR3 sequences in the sample, 16% are singletons; the top ten hold about 3.5%. Sequencing used PBMCs or a T cell subset sorted from them (not recorded which). The receptor source for this set is a man younger than 35 who had mild COVID-19 (a few samples of this study predate the infection). Cell type and time point are not known.

This clonotype has a handful of counts. The rearrangement links TRBV20-1 to TRBJ1-1; 10 positions match TRBD1. There are 14 residues in the CDR3. Germline values: CDR1 DFQATT, CDR2 SNEGSKA (reference sequence). V dropped 6 bases and J dropped 3; count of bases not matched to a gene: 7. The DNA of the CDR3 is TGCAGTGCCGTGACAGGGGGCTGGGACACTGAAGCTTTCTTT. Translated, it gives CSAVTGGWDTEAFF.

The gene calls are TRBV7-3 and TRBJ1-6; TRBD1 aligns across 10 bases. The CDR3 covers 15 residues. V lost 2 bases to trimming and J lost 6 bases; unmatched junction nucleotides: 1. Germline V gives CDR1 SGHTA, CDR2 FQGTGA. The DNA for the CDR3 is TGTGCCAGCAGCTTAGGACAGGGGGTTAATTCACCCCTCCACTTT. Encoded protein: CASSLGQGVNSPLHF.

This chain links TRBV19 with TRBJ1-6; 7 nucleotides match TRBD1. The CDR3 is 14 residues long. The J segment lost 7 bases and the V segment lost 2 bases, leaving 2 bases of the junction unmatched. CDR1 is LNHDA and CDR2 is SQIVND in the germline V gene (reference sequence). CDR3 residues: CASSISTGNSPLHF. DNA of the CDR3: TGTGCCAGTAGTATATCGACAGGGAATTCACCCCTCCACTTT.

V is TRBV4-2 and J is TRBJ2-5; D perhaps matches TRBD2 (6 bases). This CDR3 has 14 residues. Per the germline V gene, CDR1 is LGHNA and CDR2 is YNFKEQ. The ends were cut back, 4 bases at V and 4 bases at J, with 13 bases in the middle. The DNA for the CDR3 is TGTGCCAGCAGCCGCGGGACGTCTTTAGAGACCCAGTACTTC. It is translated as CASSRGTSLETQYF.

There are a few counts of this clonotype. This rearrangement joins TRBV5-1 to TRBJ2-2; D perhaps matches TRBD2 (6 bases). CDR3 size: 16 residues. Germline V gene data show CDR1 as SGHRS and CDR2 as YFSETQ. V lost 3 bases and J 1 base, leaving 13 bases between the germline ends. The CDR3 sequence is CASSSGRTMNTGELFF. The CDR3 nucleotides are TGCGCCAGCAGCTCCGGACGGACTATGAACACCGGGGAGCTGTTTTTT.